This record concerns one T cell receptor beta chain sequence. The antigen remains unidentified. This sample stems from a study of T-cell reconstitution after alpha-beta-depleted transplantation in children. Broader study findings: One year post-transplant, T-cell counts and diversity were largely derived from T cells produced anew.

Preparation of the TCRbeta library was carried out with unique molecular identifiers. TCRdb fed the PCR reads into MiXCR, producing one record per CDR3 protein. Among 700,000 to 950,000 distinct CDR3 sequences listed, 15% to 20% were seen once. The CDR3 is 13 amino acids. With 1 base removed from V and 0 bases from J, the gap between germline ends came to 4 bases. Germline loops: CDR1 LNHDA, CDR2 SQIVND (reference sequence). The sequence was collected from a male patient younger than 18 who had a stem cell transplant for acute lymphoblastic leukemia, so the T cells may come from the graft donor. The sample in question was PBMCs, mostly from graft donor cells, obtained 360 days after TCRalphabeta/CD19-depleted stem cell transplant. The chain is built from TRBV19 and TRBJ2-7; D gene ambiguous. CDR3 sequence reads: CASSIGLSYEQYF. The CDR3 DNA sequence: TGTGCCAGTAGTATAGGCCTCTCCTACGAGCAGTACTTC.